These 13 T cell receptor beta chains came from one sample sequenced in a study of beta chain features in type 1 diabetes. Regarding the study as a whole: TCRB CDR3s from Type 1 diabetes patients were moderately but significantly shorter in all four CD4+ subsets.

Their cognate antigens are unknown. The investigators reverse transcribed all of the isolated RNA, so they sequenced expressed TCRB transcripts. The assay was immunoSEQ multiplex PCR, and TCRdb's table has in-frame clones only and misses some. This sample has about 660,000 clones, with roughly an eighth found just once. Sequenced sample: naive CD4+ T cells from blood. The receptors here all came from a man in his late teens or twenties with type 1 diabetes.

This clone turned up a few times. For the CDR3, the DNA is TGTGCCAGCAGCTCCAGCGGGGCGAACAATGAGCAGTTCTTC. Amino acids: CASSSSGANNEQFF. The gene calls are TRBV7-2 and TRBJ2-1; TRBD2 agrees at 7 bases. This CDR3 contains 14 residues. Per the germline V gene, CDR1 is SGHTA and CDR2 is FQGNSA. V lost 4 bases and J lost 5; bases outside the gene matches: 5.

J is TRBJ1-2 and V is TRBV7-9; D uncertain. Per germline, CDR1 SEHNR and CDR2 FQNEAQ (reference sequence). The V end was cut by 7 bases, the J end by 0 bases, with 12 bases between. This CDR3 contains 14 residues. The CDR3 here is CASTLGDPNYGYTF. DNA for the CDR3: TGTGCCAGCACCCTGGGAGACCCTAACTATGGCTACACCTTC.

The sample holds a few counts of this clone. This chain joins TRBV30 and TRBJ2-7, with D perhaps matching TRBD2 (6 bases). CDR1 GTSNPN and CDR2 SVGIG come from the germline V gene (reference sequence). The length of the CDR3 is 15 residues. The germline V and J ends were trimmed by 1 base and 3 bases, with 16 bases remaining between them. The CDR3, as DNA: TGTGCCTGGAGTGAGGACACCCTCGGGGGCTACGAGCAGTACTTC. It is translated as CAWSEDTLGGYEQYF.

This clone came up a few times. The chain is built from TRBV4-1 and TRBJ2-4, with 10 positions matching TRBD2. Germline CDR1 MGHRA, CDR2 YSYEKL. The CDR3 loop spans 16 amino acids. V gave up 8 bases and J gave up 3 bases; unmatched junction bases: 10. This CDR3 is CASQVLAGEVKNIQYF. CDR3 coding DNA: TGCGCCAGCCAGGTCCTAGCGGGAGAAGTCAAAAACATTCAGTACTTC.

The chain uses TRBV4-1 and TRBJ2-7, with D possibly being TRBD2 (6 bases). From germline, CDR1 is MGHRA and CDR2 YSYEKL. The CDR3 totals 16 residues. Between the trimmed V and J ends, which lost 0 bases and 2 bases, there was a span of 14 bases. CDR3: CASSQDPGSGPYEQYF. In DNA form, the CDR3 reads TGCGCCAGCAGCCAAGATCCGGGGAGCGGGCCCTACGAGCAGTACTTC.

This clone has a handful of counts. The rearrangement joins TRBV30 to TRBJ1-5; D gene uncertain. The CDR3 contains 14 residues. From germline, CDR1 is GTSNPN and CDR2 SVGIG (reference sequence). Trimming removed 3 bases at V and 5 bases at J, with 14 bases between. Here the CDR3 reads CAWSQDQFDQPQHF. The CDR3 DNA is TGTGCCTGGAGCCAGGACCAGTTCGATCAGCCCCAGCATTTT.

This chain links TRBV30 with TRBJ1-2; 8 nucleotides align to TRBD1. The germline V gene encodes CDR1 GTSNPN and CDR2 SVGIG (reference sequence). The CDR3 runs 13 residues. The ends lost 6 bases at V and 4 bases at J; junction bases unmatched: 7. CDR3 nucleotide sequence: TGTGCCTGCACCCAGGGGGCCGTCTATGGCTACACCTTC. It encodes CACTQGAVYGYTF. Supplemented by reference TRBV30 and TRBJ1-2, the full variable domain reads SQTIHQWPATLVQPVGSPLSLECTVEGTSNPNLYWYRQAAGRGLQLLFYSVGIGQISSEVPQNLSASRPQDRQFILSSKKLLLSDSGFYLCACTQGAVYGYTFGSGTRLTVV.

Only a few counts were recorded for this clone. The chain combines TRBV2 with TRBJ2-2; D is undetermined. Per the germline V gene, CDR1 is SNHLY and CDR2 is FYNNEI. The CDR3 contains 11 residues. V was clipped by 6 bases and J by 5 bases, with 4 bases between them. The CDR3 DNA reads TGTGCCAGCAGAATAACCGGGGAGCTGTTTTTT. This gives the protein CASRITGELFF.

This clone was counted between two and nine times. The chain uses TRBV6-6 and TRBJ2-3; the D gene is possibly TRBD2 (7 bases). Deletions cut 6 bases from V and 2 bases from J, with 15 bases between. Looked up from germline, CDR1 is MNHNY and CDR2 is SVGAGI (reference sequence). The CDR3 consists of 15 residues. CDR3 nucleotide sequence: TGTGCCAGCAGACAGCGGGACACAAACACAGATACGCAGTATTTT. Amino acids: CASRQRDTNTDTQYF.

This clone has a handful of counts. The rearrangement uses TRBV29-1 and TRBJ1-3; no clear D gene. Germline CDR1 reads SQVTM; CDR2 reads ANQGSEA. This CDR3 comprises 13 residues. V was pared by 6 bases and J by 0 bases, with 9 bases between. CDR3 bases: TGCAGCGTCATTGTGGACTCTGGAAACACCATATATTTT. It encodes CSVIVDSGNTIYF.

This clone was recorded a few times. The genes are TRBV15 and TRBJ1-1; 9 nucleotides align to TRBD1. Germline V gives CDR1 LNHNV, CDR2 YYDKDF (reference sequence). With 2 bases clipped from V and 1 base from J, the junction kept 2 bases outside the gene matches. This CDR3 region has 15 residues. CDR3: CATSRRTGANTEAFF. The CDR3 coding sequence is TGTGCCACCAGCAGAAGGACAGGGGCGAACACTGAAGCTTTCTTT.

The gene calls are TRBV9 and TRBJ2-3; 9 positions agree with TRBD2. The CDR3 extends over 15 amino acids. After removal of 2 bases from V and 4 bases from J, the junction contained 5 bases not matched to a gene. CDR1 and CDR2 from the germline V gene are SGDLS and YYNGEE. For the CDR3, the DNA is TGTGCCAGCAGCGTCCTAGCGGGGCTAGCAGATACGCAGTATTTT. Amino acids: CASSVLAGLADTQYF.

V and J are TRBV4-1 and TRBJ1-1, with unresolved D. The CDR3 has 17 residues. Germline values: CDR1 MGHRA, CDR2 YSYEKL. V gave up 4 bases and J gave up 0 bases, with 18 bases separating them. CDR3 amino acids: CASSPTEKGSMNTEAFF. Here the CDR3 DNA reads TGCGCCAGCAGCCCAACAGAAAAGGGTTCCATGAACACTGAAGCTTTCTTT.